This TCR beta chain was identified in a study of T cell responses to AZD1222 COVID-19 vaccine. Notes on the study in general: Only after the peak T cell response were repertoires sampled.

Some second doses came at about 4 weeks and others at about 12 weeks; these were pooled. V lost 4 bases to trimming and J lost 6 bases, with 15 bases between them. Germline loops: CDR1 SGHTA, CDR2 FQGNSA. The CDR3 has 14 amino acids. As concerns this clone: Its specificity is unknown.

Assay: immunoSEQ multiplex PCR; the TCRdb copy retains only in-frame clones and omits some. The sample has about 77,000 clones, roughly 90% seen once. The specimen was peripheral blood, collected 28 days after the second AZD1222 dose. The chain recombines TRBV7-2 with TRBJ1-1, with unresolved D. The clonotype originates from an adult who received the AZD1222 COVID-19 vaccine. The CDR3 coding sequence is TGTGCCAGCAGCTACCTCAGCACGAGCGCTGAAGCTTTCTTT. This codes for CASSYLSTSAEAFF.